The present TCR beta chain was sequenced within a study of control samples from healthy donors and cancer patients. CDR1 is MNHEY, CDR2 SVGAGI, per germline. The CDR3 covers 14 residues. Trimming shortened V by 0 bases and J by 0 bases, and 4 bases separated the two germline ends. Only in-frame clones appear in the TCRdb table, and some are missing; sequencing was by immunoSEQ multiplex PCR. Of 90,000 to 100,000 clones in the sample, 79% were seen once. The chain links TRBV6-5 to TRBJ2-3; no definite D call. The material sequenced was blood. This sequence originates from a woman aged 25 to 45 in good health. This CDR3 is CASSYSASTDTQYF. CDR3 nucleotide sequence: TGTGCCAGCAGTTACTCCGCCAGCACAGATACGCAGTATTTT.